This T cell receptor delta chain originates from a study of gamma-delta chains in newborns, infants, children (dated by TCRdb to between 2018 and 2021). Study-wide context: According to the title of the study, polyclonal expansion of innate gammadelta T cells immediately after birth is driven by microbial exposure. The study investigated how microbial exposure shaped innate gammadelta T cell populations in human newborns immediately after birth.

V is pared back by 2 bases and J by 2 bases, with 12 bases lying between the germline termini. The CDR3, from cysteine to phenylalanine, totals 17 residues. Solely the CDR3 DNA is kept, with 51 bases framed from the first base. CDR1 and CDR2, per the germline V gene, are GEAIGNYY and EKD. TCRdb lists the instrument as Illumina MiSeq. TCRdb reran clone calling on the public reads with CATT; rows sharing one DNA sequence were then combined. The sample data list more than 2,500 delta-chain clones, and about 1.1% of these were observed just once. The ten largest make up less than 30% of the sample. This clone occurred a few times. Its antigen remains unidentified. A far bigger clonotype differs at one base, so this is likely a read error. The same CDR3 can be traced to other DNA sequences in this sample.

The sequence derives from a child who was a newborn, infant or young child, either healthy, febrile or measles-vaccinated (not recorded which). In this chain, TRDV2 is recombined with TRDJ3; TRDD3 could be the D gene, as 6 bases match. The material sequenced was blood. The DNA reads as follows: TGTGCCTGTGACATACTGGGAGATACCTGGGACACCCGACAGATGTTTTTC. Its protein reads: CACDILGDTWDTRQMFF.